This TCR beta chain comes out of a study of cytomegalovirus exposure and HLA in healthy donors. Overall study context: Genetic ancestry analysis placed approximately 80% of the 398 donors that were genotyped in the Caucasian-associated cluster.

Germline CDR1 and CDR2: MDHEN and SYDVKM. With 7 bases clipped from V and 0 bases from J, the junction kept 5 bases outside the gene matches. The CDR3 is 14 residues long. As for this clone: What it binds is not known.

13 Jbeta primers and 60 Vbeta primers were used for the PCR. The repertoire was sequenced with immunoSEQ multiplex PCR; TCRdb's copy has only in-frame clones and lacks some. The sample lists tens of thousands of clones; about four fifths were seen once. Regarding the study as a whole: Reports indicate that TCR beta sequences accurately predicted the HLA-A and HLA-B alleles of most subjects. Common viral pathogens seemed, in a later analysis, to connect with several of the most significant clusters. Excluded were some V segments that proved indistinguishable, including TRBV6-2 and TRBV6-3.

Sequencing was done on a sample of PBMCs. The chain carries TRBV28 and TRBJ2-7; 8 bases are shared with TRBD1. This TCR was sampled from a middle-aged man in good health and CMV-seronegative. CDR3 sequence reads: CASKGQASSYEQYF. DNA of the CDR3: TGTGCCAGCAAGGGACAGGCGAGCTCCTACGAGCAGTACTTC.